These 11 T cell receptor beta chains share one sample of origin, sequenced in a study of T cell repertoires in cytomegalovirus infection. These receptors' targets are unknown. Each CDR3 protein gets one entry after TCRdb re-called the reads with MiXCR. The sample yields about 570,000 distinct CDR3 sequences, under 45% seen once. This specimen consisted of cultured PBMCs, obtained from culture after CMV antigen stimulation. The receptors originated from a human donor in good health (CMV status not recorded). Some clones in this sample may be carry-over from other donors' samples.

The chain links TRBV7-9 to TRBJ1-2; maybe TRBD1 (5 bases). This CDR3 is built from 13 residues. Trimming stripped 0 bases from V and 10 bases from J, with 12 bases between. The germline gives CDR1 SEHNR, CDR2 FQNEAQ (reference sequence). The CDR3 DNA is TGTGCCAGCAGCTTAGCGAACCCAGGGTTCTACACCTTC. Translation gives CASSLANPGFYTF.

V is TRBV12-3 or TRBV12-4 and J is TRBJ2-3; no clear D. The length of the CDR3 is 15 residues. Trimming shortened V by 5 bases and J by 2 bases, and 14 bases separated the two germline ends. The DNA for the CDR3 is TGTGCCAGCAGTAGGGATGGAAAAAACACAGATACGCAGTATTTT. This encodes CASSRDGKNTDTQYF.

This clonotype was counted only a few times. The chain uses TRBV19 and TRBJ2-5; possible D gene TRBD2, 7 bases. This CDR3 spans 14 amino acids. Trimming removed 6 bases at V and 4 bases at J, with 15 bases between. Germline V lookup: CDR1 LNHDA, CDR2 SQIVND (reference sequence). DNA of the CDR3: TGTGCCAGTAGCCTCTACAGGGAGGGAGAGACCCAGTACTTC. Translation: CASSLYREGETQYF.

This clonotype was seen repeatedly, ten times or more. V usage is TRBV7-2 and J usage is TRBJ1-4; no definite D call. V lost 7 bases to trimming and J lost 7 bases, with 10 bases between them. Germline CDR1 is SGHTA and CDR2 is FQGNSA. This CDR3 has 12 residues. The chain's CDR3 is CASTRSGEKLFF. The CDR3 nucleotides are TGTGCCAGCACCCGAAGTGGTGAAAAACTGTTTTTT.

Here the CDR3 DNA reads TGTGCCAGCAGTTTGATATACAGGGGGCTAGGTCAGCCCCAGCATTTT. Protein product: CASSLIYRGLGQPQHF. This chain connects TRBV27 to TRBJ1-5; the match to TRBD1 covers 9 bases. This CDR3 spans 16 amino acids. Trimming removed 3 bases from V and 6 bases from J; junction bases left unmatched: 9. The V gene's germline CDR1 is MNHEY and CDR2 SMNVEV (reference sequence).

This clonotype was detected only a few times. The chain uses TRBV12-3 or TRBV12-4 and TRBJ2-7; D gene unclear. CDR3 size: 14 residues. V was shortened by 2 bases and J by 1 base, with 9 bases between the two germline ends. In DNA, the CDR3 is TGTGCCAGCAGTTTAAAGGGCGGTTCCTACGAGCAGTACTTC. Translated: CASSLKGGSYEQYF.

V is TRBV6-6 and J is TRBJ1-5; 8 bases are shared with TRBD1. The V gene end was trimmed by 5 bases and the J gene end by 7 bases; junction bases not matched to a gene: 4. Looked up from germline, CDR1 is MNHNY and CDR2 is SVGAGI (reference sequence). This CDR3 has 13 amino acids. CDR3 sequence reads: CASSADRAQPQHF. In nucleotides, the CDR3 is TGTGCCAGCAGTGCGGACAGGGCACAGCCCCAGCATTTT.

The chain joins TRBV7-6 to TRBJ1-6, with a weak D call TRBD1 (6 bases). Trimming removed 5 bases from V and 9 bases from J, with 17 bases in between. CDR3 length equals 15 residues. Germline V gene sequence: CDR1 SGHVS, CDR2 FNYEAQ. The CDR3 DNA sequence: TGTGCCAGCAGCGCGGGGGGCGAACCCGGTTCACCCCTCCACTTT. This gives the protein CASSAGGEPGSPLHF. Using reference TRBV7-6 and TRBJ1-6 for the parts outside the CDR3, the full variable domain is GAGVSQSPRYKVTKRGQDVALRCDPISGHVSLYWYRQALGQGPEFLTYFNYEAQQDKSGLPNDRFSAERPEGSISTLTIQRTEQRDSAMYRCASSAGGEPGSPLHFGNGTRLTVT.

This chain's CDR3 is CASIEFGTTNEKLFF. The DNA of the CDR3 is TGTGCCAGCATCGAGTTCGGGACAACTAATGAAAAACTGTTTTTT. This chain uses TRBV6-1 with TRBJ1-4; D is unresolved. The CDR3 is 15 amino acids. Per the germline V gene, CDR1 is MNHNS and CDR2 is SASEGT. Trimming took 7 bases from V and 0 from J, leaving 12 bases between them.

There are a few counts of this clonotype. This rearrangement joins TRBV7-2 to TRBJ2-1, with 13 bases fitting TRBD2. V lost 5 bases and J lost 5; bases outside the gene matches: 15. Germline CDR1 SGHTA, CDR2 FQGNSA. CDR3 length: 19 residues. CDR3 sequence reads: CASSPRARLAGGRDNEQFF. DNA for the CDR3: TGTGCCAGCAGCCCTAGGGCCCGACTAGCGGGGGGCCGGGACAATGAGCAGTTCTTC.

V is TRBV5-4 and J is TRBJ2-1; TRBD2 matches at 15 bases. CDR3 length equals 16 residues. CDR1 SGHNT and CDR2 YYREEE come from the germline V gene (reference sequence). V shed 5 bases, J shed 8 bases, and the junction held 8 bases outside the gene matches. CDR3 region: CASRSGTSGRLDEQFF. CDR3 nucleotide sequence: TGTGCCAGCAGATCCGGGACTAGCGGGAGGTTGGATGAGCAGTTCTTC.